This TCR beta chain came from a study of blood T cells in healthy people across ages. Findings and limits, study-wide: CMV infection status of these donors was not known. A greater number of naive CD4+ cells and higher diversity distinguished long-lived donors from aged donors.

This clonotype has just a few counts. Antigen unknown. A second about 6 to 11 cycle PCR used barcoded and J-beta primers. Template switching added a 12-random-nucleotide identifier to every cDNA molecule. TCRdb itself ran the 5' RACE reads through MiXCR, one entry per CDR3 protein. The sample contains over 950,000 distinct CDR3 sequences, under 40% of which appear only once. From germline, CDR1 is ENHRY and CDR2 SYGVKD. The CDR3 sequence is 14 residues long. The V gene lost 8 bases and the J gene lost 4 bases, with 17 bases spanning the gap. Donation came from healthy Caucasian individuals in Russia who were aged roughly 6 to 95.

The specimen sequenced was blood. V gene TRBV10-3 combines with J gene TRBJ1-2; D perhaps matches TRBD1 (6 bases). The sequence derives from a man younger than 35 in good health. This chain's CDR3 is CAIGAYTGPYGYTF. The CDR3 DNA sequence: TGTGCCATCGGAGCCTACACAGGGCCCTATGGCTACACCTTC.